This TCR beta chain is drawn from a study of shared clonotypes between healthy human individuals. Findings of the study overall: Generation probabilities of non-shared clonotypes were lower (relative to those shared by all four donors). Clonotype sharing among donors was thought likely to change with sequencing depth.

The authors' processing: Junction-only sequences without quality scores were provided by ImmunoSEQ, so filtering was different. The method was immunoSEQ multiplex PCR; TCRdb's version includes in-frame clones alone and lacks a portion of them. The V and J calls and clone size come from that table; D and trimming were worked out from the DNA. The sample consists of approximately 500,000 clones, 95% to 97% of them appearing once. The germline V gene has CDR1 LNHDA and CDR2 SQIVND (reference sequence). V was shortened by 4 bases and J by 5 bases, with 10 bases between the two germline ends. CDR3 length equals 13 residues. A note on this clone: Its antigen is unknown.

Researchers partitioned CD4+ cells into CD45RA+ naive and CD45RA-negative memory subsets. Source material: naive CD4+ T cells sorted from blood. Subset meaning: CD45RA+ positively selected. The clonotype comes from a young woman in good health. The chain links TRBV19 to TRBJ2-3; tentatively, D is TRBD2 (6 bases). CDR3 protein: CASSRYGGDTQYF. As DNA, the CDR3 is TGTGCCAGTAGTAGGTACGGGGGAGATACGCAGTATTTT. Based on the CDR3 plus reference TRBV19 and TRBJ2-3, the full variable domain is DGGITQSPKYLFRKEGQNVTLSCEQNLNHDAMYWYRQDPGQGLRLIYYSQIVNDFQKGDIAEGYSVSREKKESFPLTVTSAQKNPTAFYLCASSRYGGDTQYFGPGTRLTVL.